The 2 T cell receptor beta chains below were found in one sample sequenced in a study of cytomegalovirus exposure and HLA in healthy donors. The PCR had 60 Vbeta and 13 Jbeta primers. Repertoires were generated with immunoSEQ multiplex PCR, while TCRdb's copy carries only in-frame clones and drops some. The sample lists some 170,000 clones; about 80% were seen once. Sequenced sample: PBMCs. These receptor sequences come from a man aged 40-55 years in good health and CMV-seropositive.

The chain couples TRBV2 to TRBJ1-2, with D hard to call. Deletions cut 6 bases from V and 8 bases from J, with 22 bases between. CDR3 length: 15 residues. Looked up from germline, CDR1 is SNHLY and CDR2 is FYNNEI. As DNA, the CDR3 is TGTGCCAGCAGCGAGCGGATAGCAAAACTCGAGGGCTACACCTTC. Protein: CASSERIAKLEGYTF.

The V gene is TRBV25-1, the J gene TRBJ2-5; maybe TRBD1 (5 bases). The CDR3 is made up of 13 amino acids. Per the germline V gene, CDR1 is MGHDK and CDR2 is SYGVNS. The V end was cut by 4 bases, the J end by 4 bases, with 10 bases between. This chain's CDR3 is CASSGQGGETQYF. The CDR3 bases are TGTGCCAGCAGTGGTCAGGGTGGAGAGACCCAGTACTTC.